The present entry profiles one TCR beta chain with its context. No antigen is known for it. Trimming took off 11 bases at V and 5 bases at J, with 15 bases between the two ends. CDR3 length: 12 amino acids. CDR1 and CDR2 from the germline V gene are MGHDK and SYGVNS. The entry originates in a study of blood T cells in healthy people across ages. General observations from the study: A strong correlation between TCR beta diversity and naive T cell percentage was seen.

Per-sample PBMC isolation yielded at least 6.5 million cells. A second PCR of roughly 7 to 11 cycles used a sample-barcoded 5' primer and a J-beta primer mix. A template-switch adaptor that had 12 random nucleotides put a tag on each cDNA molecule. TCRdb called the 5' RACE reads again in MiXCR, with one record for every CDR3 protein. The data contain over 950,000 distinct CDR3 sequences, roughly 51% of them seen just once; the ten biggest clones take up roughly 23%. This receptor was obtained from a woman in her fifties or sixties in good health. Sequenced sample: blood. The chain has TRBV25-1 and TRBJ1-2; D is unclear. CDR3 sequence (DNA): TGTGCCGGCCGGACGGGAACTTATGGCTACACCTTC. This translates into CAGRTGTYGYTF.